These T cell receptor beta chains were read from a single sample in a study of blood T cell repertoires in COVID-19. Sequencing used immunoSEQ multiplex PCR; TCRdb keeps in-frame clones, though not all of them. The table has around 250,000 clones, around 83% seen once. Sequencing was performed on peripheral blood. Source of these receptors: a man aged 80 or over with acute or convalescent COVID-19. Each CDR3 is given with its conserved first and last residue. Each record gives: J gene, D gene, clone size, V gene, CDR3 DNA, CDR3 protein. D genes are given only for firm matches. Rows give clone size only sometimes, using once, few, many, or a class for an expanded clone.

>TRBJ2-5|TRBD1|NA|TRBV28
TGTGCCAGCAGTTTAAGACAGGGGGTTGAGACCCAGTACTTC
CASSLRQGVETQYF
>TRBJ1-2|NA|NA|TRBV5-1
TGCGCCAGCACCGCCGGGACTGATTATGGCTACACCTTC
CASTAGTDYGYTF
>TRBJ2-7|TRBD2|NA|TRBV7-9
TGTGCCAGCAGCTTAGGCGTTTTGGGCGGGAGGTCCCACGAGCAGTACTTC
CASSLGVLGGRSHEQYF
>TRBJ2-3|NA|NA|TRBV5-1
TGCGCCAGCAGCTTGGAGGGGGGGTCGACGACGCAGTATTTT
CASSLEGGSTTQYF
>TRBJ2-7|TRBD1|NA|TRBV9
TGTGCCAGCAGCGTAGGTCCAGGGGGATCGTACGAGCAGTACTTC
CASSVGPGGSYEQYF
>TRBJ2-1|TRBD2|few|TRBV24-1
TGTGCCACCAGCGAGAGCGGGGGGCTATACAATGAGCAGTTCTTC
CATSESGGLYNEQFF
>TRBJ2-7|NA|NA|TRBV28
TGTGCCGGAGGGAGGCAGGGGGTCTACGAGCAGTACTTC
CAGGRQGVYEQYF
>TRBJ1-4|NA|NA|TRBV3-1/TRBV3-2
TGTGCCAGCAGCCAGAACTCCAACACTAATGAAAAACTGTTTTTT
CASSQNSNTNEKLFF
>TRBJ2-7|NA|large|TRBV9
TGTGCCAGCAGCCCTACTTCTAAGCGGGTACCCTACGAGCAGTACTTC
CASSPTSKRVPYEQYF
>TRBJ1-6|NA|NA|TRBV4-1
TGCGCCAGCACCGACGGACAGCAGCGAAATTCACCCCTCCACTTT
CASTDGQQRNSPLHF
>TRBJ1-1|NA|few|TRBV3-1/TRBV3-2
TGTGCCAGCAGCCAAGGGACTGGGAACACTGAAGCTTTCTTT
CASSQGTGNTEAFF
>TRBJ1-1|NA|NA|TRBV6-2/TRBV6-3
TGTGCCAGCAGTTACTCACAGAACACTGAAGCTTTCTTT
CASSYSQNTEAFF
>TRBJ2-1|TRBD1|NA|TRBV9
TGTGCCAGCAGCGCGACAGGGCCCTACAATGAGCAGTTCTTC
CASSATGPYNEQFF
>TRBJ2-2|TRBD1|NA|TRBV2
TGTGCCGCGGACAGGGGGGCCGGGGAGCTGTTTTTT
CAADRGAGELFF
>TRBJ2-2|NA|NA|TRBV10-3
TGTGCCATCAGTGAACCGGGACACAGCACCGGGGAGCTGTTTTTT
CAISEPGHSTGELFF
>TRBJ1-2|NA|NA|TRBV9
TGTGCCAGCAGCGTAGAACACGATTATGGCTACACCTTC
CASSVEHDYGYTF
>TRBJ1-1|NA|NA|TRBV6-1
TGTGCCAGCAGTGACAATTCCGCCGGGGGGATAGGTGAAGCTTTCTTT
CASSDNSAGGIGEAFF
>TRBJ1-2|TRBD1|NA|TRBV4-1
TGCGCCAGCAGCCAAGTATCGGACAGGGGGATGGGAGGCTACACCTTC
CASSQVSDRGMGGYTF
>TRBJ2-3|NA|once|TRBV7-3
TGTGCCAGCAGATTTAAAAGCGCAGATACGCAGTATTTT
CASRFKSADTQYF
>TRBJ1-4|TRBD1|NA|TRBV20-1
TGCAGTGCTAGTCCAGGGGGCTCAACTAATGAAAAACTGTTTTTT
CSASPGGSTNEKLFF
>TRBJ1-2|NA|NA|TRBV7-2
TGTGCCAGCAGCTTAGGTCAGTCCTATGGCTACACCTTC
CASSLGQSYGYTF
>TRBJ2-5|TRBD2|NA|TRBV6-1
TGTGCCAGCAGTGAAGTCGGACTAGCGGTGGCAGAGACCCAGTACTTC
CASSEVGLAVAETQYF
>TRBJ1-1|NA|NA|TRBV10-3
TGTGCCATCAGTGGTTCGGGGACTAGGACTGAAGCTTTCTTT
CAISGSGTRTEAFF
>TRBJ2-2|NA|NA|TRBV3-1/TRBV3-2
TGTGCCAGCAGCTTAAGGAGGAACACCGGGGAGCTGTTTTTT
CASSLRRNTGELFF
>TRBJ2-7|NA|NA|TRBV7-2
TGTGCCAGCAGCGACACACGGGGAACTTACGAGCAGTACTTC
CASSDTRGTYEQYF
>TRBJ2-7|NA|NA|TRBV11-1
TGTGCCAGCAGCTTGCAGGGAGGCGAGCAGTACTTC
CASSLQGGEQYF
>TRBJ1-1|TRBD1|NA|TRBV5-1
TGCGCCAGCAGCGGACAGGGACTTGGCACTGAAGCTTTCTTT
CASSGQGLGTEAFF
>TRBJ1-6|NA|NA|TRBV21-1
TGTGCCAGCAGCACTAGTGACTTGAATTCACCCCTCCACTTT
CASSTSDLNSPLHF
>TRBJ1-5|NA|NA|TRBV5-1
TGCGCCAGCAGCTTGGAGGCAGGGATACATCAGCCCCAGCATTTT
CASSLEAGIHQPQHF
>TRBJ1-3|TRBD1|NA|TRBV11-3
TGTGCCAGCAGCCAACGAACGACAGGGCCTGGAAACACCATATATTTT
CASSQRTTGPGNTIYF
>TRBJ2-1|TRBD2|few|TRBV4-1
TGCGCCAGCAGCCTTCAACGACTAGCGGGGGCGGTTGAGCAGTTCTTC
CASSLQRLAGAVEQFF
>TRBJ1-3|NA|NA|TRBV6-5
TGTGCCAGCAGTTACTCGAAGGGGACTGGGGGAAACACCATATATTTT
CASSYSKGTGGNTIYF
>TRBJ2-7|TRBD1|NA|TRBV7-9
TGTGCCAGCAGCGCAGGGGGTCGCGCCTACGAGCAGTACTTC
CASSAGGRAYEQYF
>TRBJ1-1|NA|once|TRBV7-9
TGTGCCAGCAGCTTCCTTCAGGGCGGCACTGAAGCTTTCTTT
CASSFLQGGTEAFF
>TRBJ2-2|TRBD1|NA|TRBV5-1
TGCGCCAGCAGCTCGGACAGGGGTTCGGTGAACACCGGGGAGCTGTTTTTT
CASSSDRGSVNTGELFF